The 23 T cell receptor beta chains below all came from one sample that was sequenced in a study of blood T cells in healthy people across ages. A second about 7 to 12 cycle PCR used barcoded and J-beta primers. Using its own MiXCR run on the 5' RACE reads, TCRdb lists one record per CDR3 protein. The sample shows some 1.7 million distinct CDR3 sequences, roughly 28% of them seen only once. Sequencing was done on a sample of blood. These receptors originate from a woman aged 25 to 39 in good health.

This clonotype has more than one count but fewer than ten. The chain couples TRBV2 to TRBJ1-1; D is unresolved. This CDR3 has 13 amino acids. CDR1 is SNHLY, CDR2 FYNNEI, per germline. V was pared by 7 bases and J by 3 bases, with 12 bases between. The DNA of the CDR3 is TGTGCCAGCAATCGGGGAGGGCACACTGAAGCTTTCTTT. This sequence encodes CASNRGGHTEAFF.

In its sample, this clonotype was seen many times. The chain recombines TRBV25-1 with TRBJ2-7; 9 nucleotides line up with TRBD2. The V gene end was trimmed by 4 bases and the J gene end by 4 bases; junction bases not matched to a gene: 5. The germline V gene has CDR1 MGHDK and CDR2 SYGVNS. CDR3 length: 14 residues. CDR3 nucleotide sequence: TGTGCCAGCAGTGTTCTAGCGGGGTCGTACGAGCAGTACTTC. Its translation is CASSVLAGSYEQYF.

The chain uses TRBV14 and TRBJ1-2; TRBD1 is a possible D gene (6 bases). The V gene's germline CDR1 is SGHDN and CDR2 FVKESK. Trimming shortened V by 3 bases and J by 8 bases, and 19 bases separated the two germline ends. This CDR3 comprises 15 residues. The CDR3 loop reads CASSHVPWGGHGYTF. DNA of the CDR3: TGTGCCAGCAGCCATGTTCCTTGGGGGGGGCACGGCTACACCTTC.

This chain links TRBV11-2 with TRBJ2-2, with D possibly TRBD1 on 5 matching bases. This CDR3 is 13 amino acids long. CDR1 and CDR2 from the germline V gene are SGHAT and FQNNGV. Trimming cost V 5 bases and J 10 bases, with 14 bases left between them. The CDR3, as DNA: TGTGCCAGCAGCCAAACAGGACCCGTGGAGCTGTTTTTT. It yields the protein CASSQTGPVELFF.

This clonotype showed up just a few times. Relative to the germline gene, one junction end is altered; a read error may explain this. Here the CDR3 reads CASSEEQEYNSEQFF. The CDR3 bases are TGTGCCAGCAGCGAAGAGCAGGAGTATAATAGTGAGCAGTTCTTC. The gene calls are TRBV2 and TRBJ2-1; D ambiguous. Germline loops: CDR1 SNHLY, CDR2 FYNNEI. This CDR3 has 15 residues.

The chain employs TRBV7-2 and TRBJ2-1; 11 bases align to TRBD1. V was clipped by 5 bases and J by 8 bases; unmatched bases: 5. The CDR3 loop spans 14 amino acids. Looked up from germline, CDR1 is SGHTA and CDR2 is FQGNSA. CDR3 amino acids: CASSRGQGVYEQFF. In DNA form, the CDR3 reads TGTGCCAGCAGCCGGGGACAGGGGGTATATGAGCAGTTCTTC. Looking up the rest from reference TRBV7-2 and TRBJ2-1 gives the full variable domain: GAGVSQSPSNKVTEKGKDVELRCDPISGHTALYWYRQSLGQGLEFLIYFQGNSAPDKSGLPSDRFSAERTGGSVSTLTIQRTQQEDSAVYLCASSRGQGVYEQFFGPGTRLTVL.

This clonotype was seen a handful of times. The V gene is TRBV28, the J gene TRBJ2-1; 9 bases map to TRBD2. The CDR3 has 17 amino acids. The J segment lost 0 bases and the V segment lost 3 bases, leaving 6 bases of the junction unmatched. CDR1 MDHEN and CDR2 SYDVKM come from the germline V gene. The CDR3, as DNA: TGTGCCAGCAGTTTGTTAGCGGGGGCGAGCTCCTACAATGAGCAGTTCTTC. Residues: CASSLLAGASSYNEQFF.

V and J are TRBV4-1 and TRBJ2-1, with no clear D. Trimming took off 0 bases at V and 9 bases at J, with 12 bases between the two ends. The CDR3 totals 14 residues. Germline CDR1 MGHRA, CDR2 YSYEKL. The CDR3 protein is CASSQDLPGSEQFF. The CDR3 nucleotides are TGCGCCAGCAGCCAAGATCTCCCAGGTTCTGAGCAGTTCTTC.

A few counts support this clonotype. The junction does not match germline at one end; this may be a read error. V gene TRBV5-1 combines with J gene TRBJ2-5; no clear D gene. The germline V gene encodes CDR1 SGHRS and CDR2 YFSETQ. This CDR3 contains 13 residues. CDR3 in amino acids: CASSLLGQDTQYF. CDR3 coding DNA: TGCGCCAGCAGCTTGTTAGGCCAAGATACCCAGTACTTC.

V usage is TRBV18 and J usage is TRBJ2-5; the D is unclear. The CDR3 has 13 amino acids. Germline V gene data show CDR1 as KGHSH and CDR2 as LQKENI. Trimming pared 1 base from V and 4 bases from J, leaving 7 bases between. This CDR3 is CASSPRSAETQYF. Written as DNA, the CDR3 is TGTGCCAGCTCACCACGGTCAGCAGAGACCCAGTACTTC.

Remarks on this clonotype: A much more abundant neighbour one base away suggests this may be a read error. CDR3 amino acids: CASGSRAGTANDNEQFF. In nucleotides, the CDR3 is TGCGCCAGCGGCTCAAGGGCCGGGACAGCCAACGACAATGAGCAGTTCTTC. The chain carries TRBV4-3 and TRBJ2-1, with 7 positions matching TRBD1. Germline V gives CDR1 LGHNA, CDR2 YSLEER. The trim removed 8 bases at V and 5 bases at J, leaving 18 bases unmatched. The CDR3 is 17 amino acids.

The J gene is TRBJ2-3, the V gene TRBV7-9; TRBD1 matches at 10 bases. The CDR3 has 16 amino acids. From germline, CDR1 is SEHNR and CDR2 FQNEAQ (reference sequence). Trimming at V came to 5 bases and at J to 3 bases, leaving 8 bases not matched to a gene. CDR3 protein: CASSATGTGVTDTQYF. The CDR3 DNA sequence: TGTGCCAGCAGCGCGACCGGGACAGGGGTAACAGATACGCAGTATTTT.

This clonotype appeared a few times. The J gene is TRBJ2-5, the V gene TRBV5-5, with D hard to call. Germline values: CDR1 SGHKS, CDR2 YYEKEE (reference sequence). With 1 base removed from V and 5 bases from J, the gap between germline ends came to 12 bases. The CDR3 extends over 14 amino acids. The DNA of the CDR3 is TGTGCCAGCAGCTTGCTCGCCAAATGGGAGACCCAGTACTTC. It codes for CASSLLAKWETQYF.

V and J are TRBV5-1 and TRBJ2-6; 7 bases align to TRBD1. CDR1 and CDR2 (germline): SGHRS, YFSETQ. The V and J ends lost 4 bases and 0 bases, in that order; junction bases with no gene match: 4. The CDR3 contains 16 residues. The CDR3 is CASSGDSRSGANVLTF. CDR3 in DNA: TGCGCCAGCAGCGGGGACAGCCGCTCTGGGGCCAACGTCCTGACTTTC.

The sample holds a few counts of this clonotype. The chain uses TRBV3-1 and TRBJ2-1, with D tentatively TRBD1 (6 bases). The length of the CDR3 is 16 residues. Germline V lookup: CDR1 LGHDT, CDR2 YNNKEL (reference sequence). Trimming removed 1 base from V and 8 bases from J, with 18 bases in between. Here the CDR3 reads CASSQVGHREKDEQFF. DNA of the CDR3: TGTGCCAGCAGCCAAGTCGGTCACAGGGAGAAGGATGAGCAGTTCTTC.

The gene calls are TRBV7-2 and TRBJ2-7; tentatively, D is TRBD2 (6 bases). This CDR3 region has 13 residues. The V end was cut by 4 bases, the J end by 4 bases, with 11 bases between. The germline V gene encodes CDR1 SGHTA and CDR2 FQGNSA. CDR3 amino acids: CASSSVREYEQYF. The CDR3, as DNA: TGTGCCAGCAGCTCAGTACGGGAGTACGAGCAGTACTTC.

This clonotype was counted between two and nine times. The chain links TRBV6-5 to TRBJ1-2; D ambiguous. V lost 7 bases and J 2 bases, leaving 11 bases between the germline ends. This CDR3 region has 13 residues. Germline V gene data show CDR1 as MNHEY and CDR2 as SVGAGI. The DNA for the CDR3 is TGTGCCAGCACGCGGACGTTCAACTATGGCTACACCTTC. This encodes CASTRTFNYGYTF.

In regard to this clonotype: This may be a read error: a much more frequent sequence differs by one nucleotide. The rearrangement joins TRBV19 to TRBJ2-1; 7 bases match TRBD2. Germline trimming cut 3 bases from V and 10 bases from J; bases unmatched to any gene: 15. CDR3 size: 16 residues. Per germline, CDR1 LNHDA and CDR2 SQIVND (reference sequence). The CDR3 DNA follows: TGTGCCAGTAGTATTTTGTGGCTAGCGGAGCCCTACGAGCAGTTCTTC. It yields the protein CASSILWLAEPYEQFF.

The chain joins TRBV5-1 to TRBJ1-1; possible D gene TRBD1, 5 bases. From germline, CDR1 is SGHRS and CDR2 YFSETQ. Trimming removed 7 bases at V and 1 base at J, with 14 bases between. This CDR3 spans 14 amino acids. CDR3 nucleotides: TGCGCCAGCGCCTGGGGGACGCGGAACACTGAAGCTTTCTTT. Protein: CASAWGTRNTEAFF.

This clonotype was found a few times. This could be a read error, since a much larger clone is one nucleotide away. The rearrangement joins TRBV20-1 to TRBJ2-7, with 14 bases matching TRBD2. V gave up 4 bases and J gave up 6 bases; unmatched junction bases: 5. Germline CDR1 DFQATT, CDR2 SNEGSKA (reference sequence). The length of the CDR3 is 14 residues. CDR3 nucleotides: TGCAGTGCTAAGGGACTAGCGGGAGTTCCCGAGCAGTACTTC. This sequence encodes CSAKGLAGVPEQYF.

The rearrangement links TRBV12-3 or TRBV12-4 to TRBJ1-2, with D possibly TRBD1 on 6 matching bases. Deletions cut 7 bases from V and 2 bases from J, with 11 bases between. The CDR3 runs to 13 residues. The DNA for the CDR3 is TGTGCCAGCAATAGACAGGCAAACTATGGCTACACCTTC. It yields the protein CASNRQANYGYTF.

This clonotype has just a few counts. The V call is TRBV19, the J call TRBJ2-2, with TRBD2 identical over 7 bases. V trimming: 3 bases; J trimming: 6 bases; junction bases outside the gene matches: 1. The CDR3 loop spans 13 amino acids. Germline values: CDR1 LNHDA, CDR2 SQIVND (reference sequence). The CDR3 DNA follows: TGTGCCAGTAGTATCGCGGGGGCCGGGGAGCTGTTTTTT. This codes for CASSIAGAGELFF.

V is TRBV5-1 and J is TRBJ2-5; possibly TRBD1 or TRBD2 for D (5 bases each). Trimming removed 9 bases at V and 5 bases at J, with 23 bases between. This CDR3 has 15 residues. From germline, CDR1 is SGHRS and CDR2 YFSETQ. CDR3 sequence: CATSVVGDGDETQYF. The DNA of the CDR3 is TGCGCCACCTCGGTGGTGGGGGACGGGGACGAGACCCAGTACTTC.